This paragraph covers one T cell receptor (beta chain) sequence. The source of the sample is a study of quantifying T cell responses using KT2 cells. Background on the study: RNA was reverse transcribed with TCR alpha and beta constant-region primers. Estimated efficiency of the T4 ligation step was above 9% under optimum conditions.

Unfractionated PBMC were spiked with known numbers of KT2 clone cells. A range of KT2-to-PBMC ratios was made using fixed PBMC numbers. The CDR3 has 13 residues. The V end lost 6 bases, the J end lost 0 bases, and 8 bases lay between the germline ends. A single-stranded UMI oligo with SP2 sequence was ligated to cDNA 3' ends. An equimolar mix of RC1.1 and RC1.2 primed the beta chain across TRBC1 and TRBC2. Starting with the second PCR, alpha and beta TCR chains went through separate processing. TCRdb analysed the UMI-ligation and nested PCR reads with MiXCR anew, one entry per CDR3 protein. This sample has fewer than 45,000 distinct CDR3 sequences, with about 17% found just once.

V gene TRBV12-3 or TRBV12-4 combines with J gene TRBJ2-5; D is undetermined. The source is a human donor. The sample was PBMCs spiked with cells of the T cell clone KT2. Here the CDR3 DNA reads TGTGCCAGCAGCCCAGACTACCAAGAGACCCAGTACTTC. This gives the protein CASSPDYQETQYF.